One T cell receptor (beta chain) is described in this entry. The sample belongs to a study of control samples from healthy donors and cancer patients. Using immunoSEQ multiplex PCR, the repertoire was profiled, and TCRdb retains in-frame clones only, with some absent. This table holds 70,000 to 95,000 clones, more than 85% found once. There are 15 residues in the CDR3. Per germline, CDR1 SGHRS and CDR2 YFSETQ. V was clipped by 5 bases and J by 7 bases; unmatched bases: 12. The source of this sequence is a woman aged 40 to 50 with lung cancer. The chain employs TRBV5-1 and TRBJ2-5; 9 bases map to TRBD1. Sequencing was done on a sample of PBMCs. The CDR3 sequence is CASRQPGTGTGTQYF. As DNA, the CDR3 is TGCGCCAGCAGACAACCCGGGACAGGGACGGGGACCCAGTACTTC.